The next 8 T cell receptor beta chains were all read from a single sample in a study of blood T cell repertoires in COVID-19. Only in-frame clones appear in the TCRdb table, and some are missing; sequencing was by immunoSEQ multiplex PCR. In the table there are fewer than 50,000 clones, roughly 84% of which are singletons. Sequenced sample: peripheral blood. These receptors originate from a human donor in a cohort sampled during active COVID-19.

In its sample, this clone was seen once. V gene TRBV19 combines with J gene TRBJ2-1; no reliable D call. Germline V gives CDR1 LNHDA, CDR2 SQIVND (reference sequence). V was pared by 3 bases and J by 9 bases, with 12 bases between. This CDR3 contains 13 residues. CDR3 bases: TGTGCCAGTAGTATTCGCCTAGATGTTGAGCAGTTCTTC. Encoded protein: CASSIRLDVEQFF.

This clone has a handful of counts. CDR3 region: CASSQAYTEAFF. The CDR3 nucleotides are TGTGCCAGCAGCCAAGCGTACACTGAAGCTTTCTTT. The chain uses TRBV3-1 (or the pseudogene TRBV3-2) and TRBJ1-1; unclear D gene. Trimming shortened V by 1 base and J by 3 bases, and 3 bases separated the two germline ends. Germline V gene data show CDR1 as LGHDT and CDR2 as YNNKEL (reference sequence). This CDR3 is 12 amino acids long.

J is TRBJ2-5 and V is TRBV5-1, with TRBD2 matching 8 bases. Germline CDR1 SGHRS, CDR2 YFSETQ. The CDR3 contains 15 residues. The ends lost 0 bases at V and 4 bases at J; junction bases unmatched: 5. CDR3 DNA sequence: TGCGCCAGCAGCTTGGCGGGGGGGATTTCAGAGACCCAGTACTTC. It encodes CASSLAGGISETQYF.

The chain is built from TRBV19 and TRBJ2-6; 8 bases match TRBD1. The CDR3 loop spans 18 amino acids. Per germline, CDR1 LNHDA and CDR2 SQIVND (reference sequence). With 1 base clipped from V and 0 bases from J, the junction kept 5 bases outside the gene matches. CDR3 in amino acids: CASSIVGQGISGANVLTF. Written as DNA, the CDR3 is TGTGCCAGTAGTATAGTAGGACAGGGTATCTCTGGGGCCAACGTCCTGACTTTC.

The CDR3 nucleotides are TGTGCCAGCAGCTTAGGGGACAGTTACAATGAAAAACTGTTTTTT. Its translation is CASSLGDSYNEKLFF. The V and J genes are TRBV7-9 and TRBJ1-4, with TRBD1 matching over 7 bases. Germline CDR1 and CDR2: SEHNR and FQNEAQ (reference sequence). This CDR3 is 15 amino acids long. With V trimmed by 1 base and J by 5 bases, 4 bases remained unmatched. Together with reference TRBV7-9 and TRBJ1-4, the CDR3 gives the full variable domain: DTGVSQNPRHKITKRGQNVTFRCDPISEHNRLYWYRQTLGQGPEFLTYFQNEAQLEKSRLLSDRFSAERPKGSFSTLEIQRTEQGDSAMYLCASSLGDSYNEKLFFGSGTQLSVL.

This clone was picked up a small number of times. V gene TRBV15 combines with J gene TRBJ2-3; D gene unclear. The CDR3 is made up of 14 amino acids. V shed 1 base and J shed 2 bases, with 7 bases lying between them. The V gene's germline CDR1 is LNHNV and CDR2 YYDKDF (reference sequence). DNA of the CDR3: TGTGCCACCAGCAGAGGGAGTCACACAGATACGCAGTATTTT. The encoded protein is CATSRGSHTDTQYF. The full variable domain, its missing parts supplied by reference TRBV15 and TRBJ2-3, is DAMVIQNPRYQVTQFGKPVTLSCSQTLNHNVMYWYQQKSSQAPKLLFHYYDKDFNNEADTPDNFQSRRPNTSFCFLDIRSPGLGDTAMYLCATSRGSHTDTQYFGPGTRLTVL.

This clone was seen only once. The chain uses TRBV11-2 and TRBJ2-7, with D possibly being TRBD2 (7 bases). The CDR3 is 13 residues long. The V end lost 0 bases, the J end lost 12 bases, and 15 bases lay between the germline ends. The germline V gene has CDR1 SGHAT and CDR2 FQNNGV. CDR3 loop: CASSLESRGGRYF. The CDR3 DNA reads TGTGCCAGCAGCTTAGAGAGTAGGGGGGGTCGGTACTTC.

The chain joins TRBV5-5 to TRBJ1-1; D is undetermined. The germline V gene encodes CDR1 SGHKS and CDR2 YYEKEE (reference sequence). Trimming removed 1 base from V and 7 bases from J, with 8 bases in between. The CDR3 runs 12 residues. CDR3 bases: TGTGCCAGCAGCTTGTATGAGCTTGAAGCTTTCTTT. Encoded protein: CASSLYELEAFF.